The 18 T cell receptor beta chains presented below share a single source sample, sequenced in a study of blood T cell repertoires in COVID-19. Profiling relied on immunoSEQ multiplex PCR, and the TCRdb table lists in-frame clones only, not all of them. The table records 400,000 or so clones, roughly 86% of them present only once. The sequenced sample consisted of peripheral blood. The receptor source for this set is a human donor in a cohort sampled during active COVID-19.

In its sample, this clone was seen once. The chain couples TRBV30 to TRBJ1-4, with TRBD1 matching over 8 bases. CDR1 GTSNPN and CDR2 SVGIG come from the germline V gene (reference sequence). CDR3 length equals 13 residues. The ends lost 7 bases at V and 8 bases at J; junction bases unmatched: 9. CDR3 region: CAFTGPGGEKLFF. Here the CDR3 DNA reads TGTGCCTTCACCGGGCCAGGGGGCGAAAAACTGTTTTTT. The full variable domain, its missing parts supplied by reference TRBV30 and TRBJ1-4, is SQTIHQWPATLVQPVGSPLSLECTVEGTSNPNLYWYRQAAGRGLQLLFYSVGIGQISSEVPQNLSASRPQDRQFILSSKKLLLSDSGFYLCAFTGPGGEKLFFGSGTQLSVL.

The chain links TRBV12-3 or TRBV12-4 to TRBJ1-5, with D uncertain. The CDR3 has 12 amino acids. Trimming took 5 bases from V and 2 from J, leaving 4 bases between them. The CDR3 protein is CASSPGNQPQHF. Written as DNA, the CDR3 is TGTGCCAGCAGTCCGGGCAATCAGCCCCAGCATTTT.

CDR3 sequence reads: CASSRGPGNTIYF. CDR3 DNA: TGTGCCAGCTCCAGGGGGCCCGGAAACACCATATATTTT. J is TRBJ1-3 and V is TRBV28; the match to TRBD1 covers 8 bases. This CDR3 is built from 13 residues. V trimming: 8 bases; J trimming: 4 bases; junction bases outside the gene matches: 4. Germline V gives CDR1 MDHEN, CDR2 SYDVKM.

The chain uses TRBV4-1 and TRBJ2-2, with D maybe TRBD1 (5 bases). Germline V lookup: CDR1 MGHRA, CDR2 YSYEKL. CDR3 length equals 15 residues. The V end lost 3 bases, the J end lost 4 bases, and 12 bases lay between the germline ends. The chain's CDR3 is CASSQITGGTGELFF. In DNA form, the CDR3 reads TGCGCCAGCAGCCAGATAACAGGCGGCACCGGGGAGCTGTTTTTT.

This clone was seen once. The chain is built from TRBV5-4 and TRBJ2-3, with TRBD2 matching 15 bases. Losses at the gene ends were 5 bases for V and 2 bases for J; bases not matched to a gene: 6. The CDR3 has 17 amino acids. Germline CDR1 is SGHNT and CDR2 is YYREEE (reference sequence). The CDR3 DNA follows: TGTGCCAGCAGTGTACGGACTAGCGGGGGGGTCACAGATACGCAGTATTTT. It is translated as CASSVRTSGGVTDTQYF.

The J gene is TRBJ2-5, the V gene TRBV6-6; unclear D gene. Deletions cut 5 bases from V and 9 bases from J, with 13 bases between. This CDR3 comprises 12 residues. From germline, CDR1 is MNHNY and CDR2 SVGAGI (reference sequence). The CDR3 DNA reads as TGTGCCAGCAGTGCCCCCCCACGGGCCCAGTACTTC. It translates to CASSAPPRAQYF.

The J gene is TRBJ2-7, the V gene TRBV5-6, with 8 nucleotides matching TRBD2. This CDR3 contains 13 residues. In germline, CDR1 is SGHDT, CDR2 YYEEEE. Trimming took 3 bases from V and 7 from J; bases not matched to a gene: 6. The CDR3 loop reads CASSWPPGGEQYF. CDR3 bases: TGTGCCAGCAGCTGGCCCCCGGGGGGGGAGCAGTACTTC. Full variable domain (remainder filled in from reference TRBV5-6 and TRBJ2-7): DAGVTQSPTHLIKTRGQQVTLRCSPKSGHDTVSWYQQALGQGPQFIFQYYEEEERQRGNFPDRFSGHQFPNYSSELNVNALLLGDSALYLCASSWPPGGEQYFGPGTRLTVT.

This rearrangement joins TRBV7-9 to TRBJ2-5, with D uncertain. The CDR3 length is 15 residues. V dropped 5 bases and J dropped 2 bases, with 15 bases sitting between them. CDR1 SEHNR and CDR2 FQNEAQ come from the germline V gene (reference sequence). CDR3: CASSHKRLIQETQYF. Written as DNA, the CDR3 is TGTGCCAGCAGCCATAAGAGGCTTATTCAAGAGACCCAGTACTTC.

This chain joins TRBV10-3 and TRBJ2-2, with 9 bases that match TRBD1. Germline V gives CDR1 ENHRY, CDR2 SYGVKD. V gave up 3 bases and J gave up 1 base; unmatched junction bases: 6. The CDR3 is 17 residues long. The CDR3 loop is CAISDPGQGGNTGELFF. DNA of the CDR3: TGTGCCATCAGTGATCCGGGACAGGGAGGGAACACCGGGGAGCTGTTTTTT.

The V gene is TRBV27, the J gene TRBJ2-3, with TRBD2 identical over 9 bases. The CDR3 extends over 16 amino acids. The germline V gene has CDR1 MNHEY and CDR2 SMNVEV (reference sequence). V lost 8 bases, J lost 3 bases, and 12 bases stayed unmatched. Here the CDR3 DNA reads TGTGCCAGCGCTTCTATGGGAGCGGGAGGAACAGATACGCAGTATTTT. Its translation: CASASMGAGGTDTQYF.

The rearrangement uses TRBV4-1 and TRBJ1-1, with D possibly being TRBD1 (6 bases). The germline CDR1 and CDR2 sequences are MGHRA and YSYEKL. The CDR3 sequence is 15 residues long. V dropped 4 bases and J dropped 7 bases, with 19 bases sitting between them. DNA for the CDR3: TGCGCCAGCAGCCGTGGGACAATCGGGGTCCGTGAAGCTTTCTTT. Translating it yields CASSRGTIGVREAFF.

The genes are TRBV19 and TRBJ2-7; D remains unclear. Trimming stripped 10 bases from V and 6 bases from J, with 13 bases between. This CDR3 has 11 residues. Looked up from germline, CDR1 is LNHDA and CDR2 is SQIVND (reference sequence). In DNA form, the CDR3 reads TGTGCCACCACAAGCGATCGCGAGCAGTACTTC. As protein: CATTSDREQYF.

For the CDR3, the DNA is TGTGCCAGTAGTAACGAACTTAGGAACACTGAAGCTTTCTTT. Its translation: CASSNELRNTEAFF. The V call is TRBV19, the J call TRBJ1-1; D gene uncertain. V was shortened by 4 bases and J by 1 base, with 10 bases between the two germline ends. CDR1 is LNHDA, CDR2 SQIVND, per germline (reference sequence). The CDR3 is made up of 14 amino acids.

This rearrangement joins TRBV5-1 to TRBJ1-4; D gene ambiguous. Looked up from germline, CDR1 is SGHRS and CDR2 is YFSETQ. The CDR3 is 14 amino acids. Trimming stripped 5 bases from V and 2 bases from J, with 10 bases between. CDR3 amino acids: CASREGVTNEKLFF. The CDR3 DNA reads TGCGCCAGCAGGGAGGGAGTGACTAATGAAAAACTGTTTTTT.

The chain is built from TRBV12-3 or TRBV12-4 and TRBJ1-1; D unclear. With 1 base removed from V and 11 bases from J, the gap between germline ends came to 11 bases. The CDR3 consists of 12 residues. CDR3 protein: CASSLGPIVAFF. CDR3 nucleotides: TGTGCCAGCAGTTTAGGCCCGATAGTGGCTTTCTTT.

This rearrangement joins TRBV4-1 to TRBJ1-5, with D possibly being TRBD1 (5 bases). This CDR3 contains 14 residues. Germline CDR1 MGHRA, CDR2 YSYEKL. V lost 1 base, J lost 6 bases, and 10 bases lay in between. CDR3: CASSQVGEFQPQHF. CDR3 nucleotide sequence: TGCGCCAGCAGCCAAGTAGGGGAATTTCAGCCCCAGCATTTT.

V and J are TRBV12-3 or TRBV12-4 and TRBJ1-3; TRBD1 aligns across 7 bases. V was clipped by 6 bases and J by 8 bases; unmatched bases: 7. The CDR3 runs to 13 residues. CDR3 nucleotides: TGTGCCAGCAGCCCTACAGGGGTGGACACCATATATTTT. This translates into CASSPTGVDTIYF.

The CDR3 here is CASRPQGNTEAFF. The CDR3 DNA reads as TGTGCCAGCAGACCCCAGGGAAACACTGAAGCTTTCTTT. The chain carries TRBV6-5 and TRBJ1-1; D is perhaps TRBD1 (5 bases). The CDR3 has 13 amino acids. V lost 6 bases and J lost 2, with 10 bases in between. Germline CDR1 is MNHEY and CDR2 is SVGAGI.